This TCR beta chain was documented in a study of post-analysis software for immune sequencing data. Study-wide findings and caveats: When the samples were clustered directly with F measure, those that had been prepared in the same batch showed strong co-clustering. The study found significantly lower normalized Chao1 diversity in multiple sclerosis patients than in controls. Elevated frequency relative to controls characterized several TRBV segments in patients, TRBV5-6, TRBV5-1 and TRBV20-1 among them.

Concerning this clonotype: What it binds is unknown.

Unique molecular identifiers featured in each of the TCR beta cDNA libraries. TCRdb fed the PCR reads into MiXCR, producing one record per CDR3 protein. Of approximately 730,000 distinct CDR3 sequences in the sample, 35% to 55% were seen once. J was trimmed by 2 bases and V by 4 bases; bases with no gene match: 5. Germline assignment: CDR1 SGHRS and CDR2 YFSETQ. The CDR3 sequence is 16 residues long. The clonotype comes from a girl aged 10-17 years with multiple sclerosis. The material sequenced was blood. The chain uses TRBV5-1 and TRBJ1-6, with TRBD1 identical over 8 bases. The CDR3 DNA is TGCGCCAGCAGCGGAGGACAGGGCGCCTATAATTCACCCCTCCACTTT. Translated, it gives CASSGGQGAYNSPLHF.